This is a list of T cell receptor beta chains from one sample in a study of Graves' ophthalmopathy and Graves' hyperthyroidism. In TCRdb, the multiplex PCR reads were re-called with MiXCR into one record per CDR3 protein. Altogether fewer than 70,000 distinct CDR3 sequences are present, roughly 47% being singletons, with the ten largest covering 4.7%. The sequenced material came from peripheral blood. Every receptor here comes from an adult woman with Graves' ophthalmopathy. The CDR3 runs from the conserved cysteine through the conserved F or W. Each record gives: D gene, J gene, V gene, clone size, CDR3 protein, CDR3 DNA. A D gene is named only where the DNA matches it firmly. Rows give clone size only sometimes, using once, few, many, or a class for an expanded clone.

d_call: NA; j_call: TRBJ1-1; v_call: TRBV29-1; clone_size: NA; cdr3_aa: CSVESGTGTEAFF; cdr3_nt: TGCAGCGTTGAAAGCGGGACGGGCACTGAAGCTTTCTTT
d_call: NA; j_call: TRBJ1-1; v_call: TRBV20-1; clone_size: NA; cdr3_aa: CSARNAGEGTNTEAFF; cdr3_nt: TGCAGTGCTAGAAACGCGGGGGAAGGAACGAACACTGAAGCTTTCTTT
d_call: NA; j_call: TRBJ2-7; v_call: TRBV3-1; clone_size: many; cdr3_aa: CASSFRDRWYEQYF; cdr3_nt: TGTGCCAGCAGCTTCCGGGACCGATGGTACGAGCAGTACTTC
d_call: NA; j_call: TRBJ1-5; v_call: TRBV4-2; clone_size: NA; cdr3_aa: CASSLTDGGQGQPQHF; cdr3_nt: TGTGCCAGCAGCCTGACGGATGGGGGGCAGGGTCAGCCCCAGCATTTT
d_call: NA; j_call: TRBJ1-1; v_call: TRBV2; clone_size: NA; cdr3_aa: CASRADRLNTEAFF; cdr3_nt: TGTGCCAGCAGGGCAGACAGGCTGAACACTGAAGCTTTCTTT
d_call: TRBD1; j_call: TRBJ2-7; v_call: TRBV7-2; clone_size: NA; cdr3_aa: CASTGQNF; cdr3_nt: TGTGCCAGCACGGGACAGAACTTC
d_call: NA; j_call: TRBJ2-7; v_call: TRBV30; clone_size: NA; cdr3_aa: CAWRSTLGGYEQYF; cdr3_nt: TGTGCCTGGAGATCAACCCTCGGGGGATACGAGCAGTACTTC
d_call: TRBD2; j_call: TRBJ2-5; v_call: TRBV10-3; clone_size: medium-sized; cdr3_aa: CASQGGGGQETQYF; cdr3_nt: TGTGCCAGTCAGGGTGGCGGGGGACAAGAGACCCAGTACTTC
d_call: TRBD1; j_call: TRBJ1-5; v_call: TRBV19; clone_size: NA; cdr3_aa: CACRLTGTGGRNRPQHF; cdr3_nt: TGTGCCTGTAGGCTTACCGGGACAGGGGGTCGAAATCGGCCCCAGCATTTT
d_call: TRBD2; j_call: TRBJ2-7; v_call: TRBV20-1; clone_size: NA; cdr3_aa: CSASSTSFEQYF; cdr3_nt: TGCAGTGCCTCCTCGACTAGCTTCGAGCAGTACTTC
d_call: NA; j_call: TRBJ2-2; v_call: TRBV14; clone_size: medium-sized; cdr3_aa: CASSHTGELFF; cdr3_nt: TGTGCCAGCAGCCACACCGGGGAGCTGTTTTTT
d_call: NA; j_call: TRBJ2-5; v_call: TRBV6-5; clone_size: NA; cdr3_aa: CASKGGHSEETQYF; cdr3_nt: TGTGCCAGCAAGGGGGGACACTCAGAAGAGACCCAGTACTTC
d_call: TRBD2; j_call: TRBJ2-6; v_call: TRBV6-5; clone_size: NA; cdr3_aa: CASSGLAGGADVLTF; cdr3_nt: TGTGCCAGCAGTGGACTAGCGGGAGGGGCCGACGTCCTGACTTTC
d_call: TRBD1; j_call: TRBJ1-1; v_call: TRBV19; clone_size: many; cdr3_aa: CASIPRTTGLVEAFF; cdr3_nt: TGTGCCAGTATCCCAAGGACGACAGGGCTGGTTGAAGCTTTCTTT
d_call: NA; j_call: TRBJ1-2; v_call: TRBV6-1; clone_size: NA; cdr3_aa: CASSEPGYGYTF; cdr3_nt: TGTGCCAGCAGTGAACCTGGGTATGGCTACACCTTC
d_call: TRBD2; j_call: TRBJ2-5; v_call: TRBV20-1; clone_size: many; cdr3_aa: CSASLTSGRETQYF; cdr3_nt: TGCAGTGCTAGCCTGACTAGCGGGAGAGAGACCCAGTACTTC
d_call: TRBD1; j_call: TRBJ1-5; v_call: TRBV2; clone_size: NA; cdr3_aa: CASSLGQGERNQPQHF; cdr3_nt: TGTGCCAGCAGTCTAGGACAGGGAGAGCGCAATCAGCCCCAGCATTTT
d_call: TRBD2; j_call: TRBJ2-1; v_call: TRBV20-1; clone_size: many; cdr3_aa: CSALGRGGNEQFF; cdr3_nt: TGCAGTGCCCTCGGACGGGGAGGGAATGAGCAGTTCTTC
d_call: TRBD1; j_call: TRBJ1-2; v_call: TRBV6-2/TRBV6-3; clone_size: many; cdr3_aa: CASIPDRDNYGYTF; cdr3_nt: TGTGCCAGCATTCCGGACAGGGATAACTATGGCTACACCTTC
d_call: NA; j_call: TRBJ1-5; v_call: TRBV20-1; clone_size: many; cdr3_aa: CSARGPITQINQPQHF; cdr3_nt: TGCAGTGCTAGAGGTCCCATCACCCAGATAAATCAGCCCCAGCATTTT
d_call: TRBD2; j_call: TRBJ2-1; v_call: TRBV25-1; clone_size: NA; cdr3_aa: CASSPQSPSSGEDNEQFF; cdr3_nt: TGTGCCAGCAGTCCCCAATCCCCGTCTAGCGGGGAGGACAATGAGCAGTTCTTC
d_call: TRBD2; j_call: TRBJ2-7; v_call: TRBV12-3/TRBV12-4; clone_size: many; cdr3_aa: CASSLVPSGLTGEQYF; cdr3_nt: TGTGCCAGCAGTTTAGTCCCTAGCGGTTTGACTGGGGAGCAGTACTTC
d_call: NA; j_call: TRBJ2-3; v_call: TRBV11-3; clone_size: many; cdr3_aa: CASSSRGITDTQYF; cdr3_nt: TGTGCCAGCAGCTCCCGGGGGATTACAGATACGCAGTATTTT
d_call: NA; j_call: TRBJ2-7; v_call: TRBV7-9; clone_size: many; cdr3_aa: CASSAFYEQYF; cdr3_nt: TGTGCCAGCAGCGCATTCTACGAGCAGTACTTC
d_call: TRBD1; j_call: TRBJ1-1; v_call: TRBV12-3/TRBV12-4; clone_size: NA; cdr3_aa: CASTRTGMNTEAFF; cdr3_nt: TGTGCCAGCACCCGGACAGGGATGAACACTGAAGCTTTCTTT
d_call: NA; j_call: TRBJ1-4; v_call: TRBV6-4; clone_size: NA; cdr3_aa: CASSEDPGVNEKLFF; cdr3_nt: TGTGCCAGCAGTGAGGACCCAGGGGTTAATGAAAAACTGTTTTTT
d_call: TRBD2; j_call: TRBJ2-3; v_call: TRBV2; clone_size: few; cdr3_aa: CAGRLAGGTDTQYF; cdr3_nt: TGTGCCGGACGACTAGCGGGAGGGACAGATACGCAGTATTTT
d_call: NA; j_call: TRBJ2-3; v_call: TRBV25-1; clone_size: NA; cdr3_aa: CASQAVGTDTQYF; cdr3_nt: TGTGCCAGCCAGGCGGTCGGTACAGATACGCAGTATTTT
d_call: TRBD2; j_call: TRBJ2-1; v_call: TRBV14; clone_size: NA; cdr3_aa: CASSQVSGGYNEQFF; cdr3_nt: TGTGCCAGCAGCCAGGTTAGCGGGGGATACAATGAGCAGTTCTTC
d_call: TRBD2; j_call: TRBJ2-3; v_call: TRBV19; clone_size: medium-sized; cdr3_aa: CASSFSGSTDTQYF; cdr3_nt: TGTGCCAGCAGCTTTAGCGGGAGCACAGATACGCAGTATTTT
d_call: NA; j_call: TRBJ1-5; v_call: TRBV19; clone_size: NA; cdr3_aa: CASSMGRGPHNEPQHF; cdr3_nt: TGTGCCAGTAGTATGGGGCGGGGGCCTCACAATGAGCCCCAGCATTTT
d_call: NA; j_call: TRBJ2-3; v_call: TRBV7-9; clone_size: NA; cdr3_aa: CASSFLPPNNEQYF; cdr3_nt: TGTGCCAGCAGCTTTCTACCGCCTAACAATGAGCAGTATTTT
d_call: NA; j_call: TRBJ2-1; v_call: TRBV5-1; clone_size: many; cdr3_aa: CASGQTGRLGNEQFF; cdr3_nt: TGCGCCAGCGGTCAGACAGGGAGGTTGGGCAATGAGCAGTTCTTC
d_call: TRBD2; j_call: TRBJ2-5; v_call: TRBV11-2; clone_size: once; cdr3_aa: CASSERTSGIRETQYF; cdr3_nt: TGTGCCAGCAGCGAGAGGACTAGCGGGATACGAGAGACCCAGTACTTC
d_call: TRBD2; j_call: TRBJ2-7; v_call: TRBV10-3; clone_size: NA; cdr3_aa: CATGPGGGQYF; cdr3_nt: TGTGCCACGGGCCCGGGAGGGGGACAGTACTTC
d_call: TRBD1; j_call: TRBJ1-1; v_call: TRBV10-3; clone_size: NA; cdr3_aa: CAISGGQVNTEAFF; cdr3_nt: TGTGCCATCAGCGGAGGACAGGTGAACACTGAAGCTTTCTTT
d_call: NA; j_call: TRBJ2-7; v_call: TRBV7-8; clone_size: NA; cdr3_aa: CASSRGGSGALEQYF; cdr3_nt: TGTGCCAGCAGCCGCGGGGGCTCTGGGGCCCTCGAGCAGTACTTC
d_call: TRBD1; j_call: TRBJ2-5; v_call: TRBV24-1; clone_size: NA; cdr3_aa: CATIVKTGNNQPQYF; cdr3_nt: TGTGCCACCATCGTGAAGACAGGGAACAATCAGCCCCAGTACTTC
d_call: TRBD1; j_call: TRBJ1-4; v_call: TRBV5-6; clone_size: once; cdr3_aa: CASSPMTGGGEKLFF; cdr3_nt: TGTGCCAGCAGCCCTATGACAGGGGGCGGTGAAAAACTGTTTTTT
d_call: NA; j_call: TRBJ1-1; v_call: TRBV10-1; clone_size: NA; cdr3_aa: CASSEGRVNTEAFF; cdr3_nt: TGCGCCAGCAGTGAGGGCAGGGTGAACACTGAAGCTTTCTTT
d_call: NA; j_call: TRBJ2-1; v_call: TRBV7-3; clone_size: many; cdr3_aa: CASSSDEGYNEQFF; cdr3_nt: TGTGCCAGCAGCTCCGATGAGGGTTACAATGAGCAGTTCTTC
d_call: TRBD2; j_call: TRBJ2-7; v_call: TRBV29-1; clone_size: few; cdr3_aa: CSVEETSKQYF; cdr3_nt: TGCAGCGTTGAAGAGACTAGCAAGCAGTACTTC
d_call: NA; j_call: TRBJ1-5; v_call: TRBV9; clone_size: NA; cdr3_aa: CASSIGWGENQPQHF; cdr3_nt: TGTGCCAGCAGCATAGGGTGGGGGGAGAATCAGCCCCAGCATTTT
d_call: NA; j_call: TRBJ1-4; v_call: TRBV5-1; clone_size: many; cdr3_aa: CASSLRGANEKLFF; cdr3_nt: TGCGCCAGCAGCTTGCGGGGGGCTAATGAAAAACTGTTTTTT
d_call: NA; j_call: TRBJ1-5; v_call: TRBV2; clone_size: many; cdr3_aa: CASSDRPGQPQHF; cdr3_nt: TGTGCCAGCAGTGATCGGCCGGGGCAGCCCCAGCATTTT
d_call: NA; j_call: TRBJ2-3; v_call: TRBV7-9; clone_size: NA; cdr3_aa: CASSDLNEQYF; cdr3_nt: TGTGCCAGCAGCGATCTCAATGAGCAGTATTTT
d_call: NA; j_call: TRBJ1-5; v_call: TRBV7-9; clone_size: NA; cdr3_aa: CASSPIGGEPQHF; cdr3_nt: TGTGCCAGCAGCCCCATCGGTGGCGAGCCCCAGCATTTT
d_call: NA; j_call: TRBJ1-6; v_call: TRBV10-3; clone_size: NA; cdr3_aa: CAISERQDNSPLHF; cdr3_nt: TGTGCCATCAGTGAACGCCAGGACAATTCACCCCTCCACTTT
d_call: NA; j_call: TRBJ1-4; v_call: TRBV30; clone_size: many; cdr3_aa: CAWSATNEKLFF; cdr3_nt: TGTGCCTGGAGTGCCACTAATGAAAAACTGTTTTTT
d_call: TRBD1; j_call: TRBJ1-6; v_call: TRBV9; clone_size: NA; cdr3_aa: CASSLDRAGTGNSPLHF; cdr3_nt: TGTGCCAGCAGCCTCGACAGGGCCGGGACAGGGAATTCACCCCTCCACTTT